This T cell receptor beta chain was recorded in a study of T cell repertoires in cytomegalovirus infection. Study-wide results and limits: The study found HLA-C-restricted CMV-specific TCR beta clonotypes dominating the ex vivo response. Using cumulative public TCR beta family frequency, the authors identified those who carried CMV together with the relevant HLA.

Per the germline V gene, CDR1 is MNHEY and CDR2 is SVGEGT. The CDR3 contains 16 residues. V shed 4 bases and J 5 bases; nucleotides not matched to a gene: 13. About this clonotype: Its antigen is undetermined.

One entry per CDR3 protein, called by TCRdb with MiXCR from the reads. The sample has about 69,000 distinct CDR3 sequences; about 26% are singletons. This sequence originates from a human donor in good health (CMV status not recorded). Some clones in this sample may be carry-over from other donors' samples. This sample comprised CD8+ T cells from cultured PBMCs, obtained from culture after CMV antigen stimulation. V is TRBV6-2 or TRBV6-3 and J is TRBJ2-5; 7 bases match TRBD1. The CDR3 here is CASSWKKGQERETQYF. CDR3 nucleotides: TGTGCCAGCAGTTGGAAAAAAGGACAGGAGAGGGAGACCCAGTACTTC.